Listed below are T cell receptor beta chains from one sample, sequenced in a study of cytomegalovirus exposure and HLA in healthy donors. Assay used: immunoSEQ multiplex PCR; TCRdb lists only in-frame clones, some missing. The table shows about 64,000 clones, with over 75% occurring only once. The sequencing input was PBMCs. These receptors were taken from a male donor in good health and CMV-seropositive. CDR3s include the opening cysteine and the closing phenylalanine or tryptophan. A D gene is named only where the DNA matches it firmly. Size tells how often a clone was seen (once, few, many) or the class of an expanded clone, and some rows leave it out.

size: -
V: TRBV28
J: TRBJ1-2
D: TRBD1
CDR3: CASSSRTGNYGYTF
DNA: TGTGCCAGCAGTTCCCGGACAGGGAACTATGGCTACACCTTC

size: few
V: TRBV28
J: TRBJ1-1
D: -
CDR3: CASNVGAGENTEAFF
DNA: TGTGCCAGCAACGTAGGGGCAGGGGAGAACACTGAAGCTTTCTTT

size: -
V: TRBV19
J: TRBJ1-1
D: -
CDR3: CASSPRGGANTEAFF
DNA: TGTGCCAGTAGTCCCCGAGGGGGGGCGAACACTGAAGCTTTCTTT

size: -
V: TRBV29-1
J: TRBJ2-7
D: -
CDR3: CSVKQDGIYEQYF
DNA: TGCAGCGTTAAACAGGACGGAATCTACGAGCAGTACTTC

size: -
V: TRBV5-1
J: TRBJ2-6
D: -
CDR3: CASSDGHSSGANVLTF
DNA: TGCGCCAGCAGTGACGGACACAGCTCTGGGGCCAACGTCCTGACTTTC

size: -
V: TRBV27
J: TRBJ1-6
D: -
CDR3: CASSPYNSPLHF
DNA: TGTGCCAGCAGTCCGTATAATTCACCCCTCCACTTT

size: -
V: TRBV19
J: TRBJ2-2
D: TRBD1
CDR3: CASSRDRVTGELFF
DNA: TGTGCCAGTAGCCGGGACAGGGTAACCGGGGAGCTGTTTTTT

size: -
V: TRBV2
J: TRBJ2-3
D: TRBD2
CDR3: CASKPTGGGGATPTDTQYF
DNA: TGTGCCAGCAAACCCACCGGGGGCGGGGGGGCGACCCCCACAGATACGCAGTATTTT

size: -
V: TRBV14
J: TRBJ2-7
D: -
CDR3: CASSPQGGEKALIYEQYF
DNA: TGTGCCAGCAGCCCGCAAGGGGGGGAGAAAGCTTTAATCTACGAGCAGTACTTC

size: few
V: TRBV5-6
J: TRBJ2-1
D: -
CDR3: CASSRDNEQFF
DNA: TGTGCCAGCAGCCGGGACAATGAGCAGTTCTTC